This TCR beta chain was identified during a study of cytomegalovirus exposure and HLA in healthy donors. This CDR3 is 15 amino acids long. The ends lost 3 bases at V and 5 bases at J; junction bases unmatched: 10. Germline V gene sequence: CDR1 MNHEY, CDR2 SMNVEV (reference sequence). The study's findings and limits: There were some public TCRs occurring in many donors, but most TCR sequences were rare. Researchers reported that a few CMV-associated chains were confirmed in vitro as CMV antigen-specific. A classifier reportedly called cytomegalovirus status with high sensitivity and specificity. Associated with cytomegalovirus, according to the listing, were around 170 TCR beta chains.

Generated by immunoSEQ multiplex PCR, the TCRdb table keeps only in-frame clones and is missing some. The sample includes over 150,000 clones, around 85% of them seen just once. On this clone itself: Antigen unknown.

The sample comprised PBMCs. The TCR comes from a man aged 18 to 29 in good health and CMV-seropositive. The chain has TRBV27 and TRBJ2-7, with TRBD1 matching over 7 bases. The CDR3 DNA reads TGTGCCAGCAGTTTCCGGACAGGTGGCAACGACGAGCAGTACTTC. Encoded protein: CASSFRTGGNDEQYF.